This TCR beta chain is drawn from a study of blood T cell repertoires in COVID-19. The CDR3 length is 15 residues. The germline gives CDR1 LGHNA, CDR2 YSLEER. V was clipped by 3 bases and J by 6 bases; unmatched bases: 9. Sequencing used immunoSEQ multiplex PCR; TCRdb keeps in-frame clones, though not all of them. The sample includes about 220,000 clones, approximately 85% of them seen just once. The rearrangement joins TRBV4-3 to TRBJ1-2; 8 bases map to TRBD1. Sequenced material: peripheral blood. The TCR was taken from a woman between 65 and 79 years old with COVID-19, enrolled during active disease. CDR3 loop: CASSQSTGVGNGYTF. The DNA of the CDR3 is TGCGCCAGCAGCCAGTCGACAGGGGTTGGGAATGGCTACACCTTC.